A selection of T cell receptor beta chains follows, all from one sample in a study of identical twins. TCRdb recomputed calls from the 5' RACE reads with MiXCR, one row per CDR3 protein. The data contain 450,000 or so distinct CDR3 sequences, around 15% of them singletons. Separately, the same data were catalogued under a study of yellow fever vaccine responses in identical twins.

Sequenced sample: CD4+ T cells sorted from blood. The origin of the receptors is a woman aged 18-35 years in good health. The CDR3 runs from the conserved cysteine through the conserved F or W. The D gene is left open where the match is weak. Expanded clones are given a class, and other clones once, few, many or no size at all.

D	J	size	V	DNA	CDR3
TRBD2	TRBJ2-3	NA	TRBV20-1	TGCAGTGCTAGGGAAGCGGGAGGGCTTGATACGCAGTATTTT	CSAREAGGLDTQYF
TRBD1	TRBJ2-1	many	TRBV29-1	TGCAGCGGTGCCGACAGGGGGCATAACAATGAGCAGTTCTTC	CSGADRGHNNEQFF
TRBD2	TRBJ2-7	NA	TRBV20-1	TGCAGTGCTAGCGGGAGGGGACCCTACGAGCAGTACTTC	CSASGRGPYEQYF
NA	TRBJ1-5	NA	TRBV28	TGTGCCAGCAGCTTAGAGACTTATCCCAATCAGCCCCAGCATTTT	CASSLETYPNQPQHF
NA	TRBJ2-1	many	TRBV5-1	TGCGCCAGCAGCTTGGTAGGGAATCCGGACAATGAGCAGTTCTTC	CASSLVGNPDNEQFF
NA	TRBJ1-2	few	TRBV3-1	TGTGCCAGCAGCTCTAGCGGGGCGTATGGCTACACCTTC	CASSSSGAYGYTF
NA	TRBJ2-5	NA	TRBV7-2	TGTGCCAGCAGCCGAGGTGGGGATGTCCAAGAGACCCAGTACTTC	CASSRGGDVQETQYF
NA	TRBJ1-5	NA	TRBV24-1	TGTGCCACCAGTGGAGGGTTTGATAGCAATCAGCCCCAGCATTTT	CATSGGFDSNQPQHF
NA	TRBJ2-5	NA	TRBV28	TGTGCCAGCAGTTTTTCGACGGTAGGGGAGACCCAGTACTTC	CASSFSTVGETQYF
NA	TRBJ2-5	NA	TRBV21-1	TGTGCCAGCAGCAGACTAGCACTAATAACACAAGAGACCCAGTACTTC	CASSRLALITQETQYF
NA	TRBJ1-4	many	TRBV7-8	TGTGCCAGCAGCTTATGGGGCAATGAAAAACTGTTTTTT	CASSLWGNEKLFF
NA	TRBJ2-5	NA	TRBV6-1	TGTGCCAGCAGTGAAGAGGCCCGGATCCAAGAGACCCAGTACTTC	CASSEEARIQETQYF
NA	TRBJ1-6	few	TRBV3-1	TGTGCCAGCAGCCCCACAGGGTTGTCGGTGCGTAATTCACCCCTCCACTTT	CASSPTGLSVRNSPLHF
TRBD2	TRBJ2-1	few	TRBV4-3	TGCGCCAGCAGCCAAGCCCCCACTAGCGGGAGTAATGAGCAGTTCTTC	CASSQAPTSGSNEQFF
NA	TRBJ2-5	few	TRBV7-9	TGTGCCAGCAGCCAGAGCAGCGGCCAAGAGACCCAGTACTTC	CASSQSSGQETQYF
TRBD2	TRBJ2-1	few	TRBV24-1	TGTGCCACCAGTGCGGTGACTAGCGCACCACTCAATGAGCAGTTCTTC	CATSAVTSAPLNEQFF
NA	TRBJ2-1	NA	TRBV11-3	TGTGCCAGCAGCCGCGGACTCGGGGGTGGATTTGAGCAGTTCTTC	CASSRGLGGGFEQFF
NA	TRBJ2-5	many	TRBV5-1	TGCGCCAGCGCATATGGGAGGCAAGAGACCCAGTACTTC	CASAYGRQETQYF
TRBD1	TRBJ2-7	many	TRBV5-1	TGCGCCAGCAGCTCTCTGACACAGGGGGTCTACGAGCAGTACTTC	CASSSLTQGVYEQYF
TRBD1	TRBJ2-5	many	TRBV29-1	TGCAGCGCCACAGGGGGGCCCTACCAAGAGACCCAGTACTTC	CSATGGPYQETQYF
NA	TRBJ2-1	few	TRBV18	TGTGCCAGCTCTCTAACTCTAACTAGGGACAATGAGCAGTTCTTC	CASSLTLTRDNEQFF
NA	TRBJ2-2	few	TRBV5-1	TGCGCCAGCAGCTCCGCATCAAGTACCGGGGAGCTGTTTTTT	CASSSASSTGELFF
NA	TRBJ2-1	NA	TRBV9	TGTGCCAGCAGCGTAGGGGCACTCGGGAATGAGCAGTTCTTC	CASSVGALGNEQFF
NA	TRBJ1-6	NA	TRBV20-1	TGCAGTGCTAGAGCTAATCCCGGGATGGAGTACTTT	CSARANPGMEYF
TRBD1	TRBJ2-3	NA	TRBV15	TGTGCCACGAGCGACAGGGGACGGGATACGCAGTATTTT	CATSDRGRDTQYF
TRBD1	TRBJ1-1	many	TRBV4-3	TGCGCCAGCAGCCAGAGACAGGGCGATGAAGCTTTCTTT	CASSQRQGDEAFF
NA	TRBJ2-2	NA	TRBV27	TGTGCCAGCAGTCCAAGAACCCGAGGCACCGGGGAGCTGTTTTTT	CASSPRTRGTGELFF
TRBD2	TRBJ2-7	NA	TRBV10-3	TGTGCCATCAGTGGATCCTCTAGCGGGAGTTACGAGCAGTACTTC	CAISGSSSGSYEQYF
NA	TRBJ1-2	few	TRBV7-6	TGTGCCAGCAGCTTAGTAACTGACTATGGCTACACCTTC	CASSLVTDYGYTF
NA	TRBJ2-3	NA	TRBV29-1	TGCAGCGTGCGGTATAGCACAGATACGCAGTATTTT	CSVRYSTDTQYF
NA	TRBJ2-3	NA	TRBV5-1	TGCGCCAGCAGCGAGCCTAAGAATACGCAGTATTTT	CASSEPKNTQYF
NA	TRBJ2-6	many	TRBV3-1	TGTGCCAGCAGCCAAGGCGGATCTGGGGCCAACGTCCTGACTTTC	CASSQGGSGANVLTF
NA	TRBJ2-1	NA	TRBV5-6	TGTGCCAGCAGCTGGGATCGGGAGCAGTTCTTC	CASSWDREQFF
TRBD2	TRBJ2-3	NA	TRBV5-1	TGCGCCAGCAGCACCAGACTAGCGGGGTCTCAAACAGATTTT	CASSTRLAGSQTDF
NA	TRBJ2-1	few	TRBV5-6	TGTGCCAGCAGCCTAGCCCTCGAGGGGAACAATGAGCAGTTCTTC	CASSLALEGNNEQFF
NA	TRBJ2-7	NA	TRBV29-1	TGCAGCGTTCTGACCCGGACTGACTACGAGCAGTACTTC	CSVLTRTDYEQYF
TRBD2	TRBJ2-1	many	TRBV29-1	TGCAGCGTTGAATGGGCGGGAGGGCCATTCTACAATGAGCAGTTCTTC	CSVEWAGGPFYNEQFF
NA	TRBJ2-1	many	TRBV20-1	TGCAGTGCTAGTTTAGGGGGCTTGGGGAGGGATGAGCAGTTCTTC	CSASLGGLGRDEQFF
TRBD1	TRBJ2-7	many	TRBV20-1	TGCAGTGCTAGAGACCGACACAGGGGGCAATACGAGCAGTACTTC	CSARDRHRGQYEQYF
NA	TRBJ2-7	many	TRBV5-1	TGCGCCAGCAGCTTGGGGGTGAGGGCCCACGAGCAGTACTTC	CASSLGVRAHEQYF
TRBD2	TRBJ2-7	NA	TRBV5-1	TGCGCCAGCAGCTTGGAGGGTAGCGGGTCCACCTACGAGCAGTACTTC	CASSLEGSGSTYEQYF
TRBD2	TRBJ2-3	NA	TRBV11-2	TGTGCCAGCAGCTTAGAAGCGGGGGTTGATACGCAGTATTTT	CASSLEAGVDTQYF
NA	TRBJ1-1	few	TRBV7-2	TGTGCCAGCAGACCCTTCGGAGGGGACACTGAAGCTTTCTTT	CASRPFGGDTEAFF
NA	TRBJ1-2	NA	TRBV7-8	TGTGCCAGCAGCTTAGTAGTCGACGGGGGGTATGGCTACACCTTC	CASSLVVDGGYGYTF
TRBD2	TRBJ2-1	many	TRBV12-3/TRBV12-4	TGTGCCACCCCAGTCCACATCCCGAGTCTAGCGGGAGGGCCCAATGAGCAGTTCTTC	CATPVHIPSLAGGPNEQFF
TRBD2	TRBJ2-1	few	TRBV5-1	TGCGCCAGCAGCTTGGCCTCTAGCGGGTTTGAGCAGTTCTTC	CASSLASSGFEQFF
TRBD1	TRBJ2-2	NA	TRBV5-5	TGTGCCAGCAGCTTGGATCCCCAGTTACAGGGGGCATCCGGGGAGCTGTTTTTT	CASSLDPQLQGASGELFF
NA	TRBJ2-5	NA	TRBV25-1	TGTGCCAGCAGCTTTACAGGGACGTTAATCCAAGAGACCCAGTACTTC	CASSFTGTLIQETQYF
NA	TRBJ1-6	many	TRBV12-3/TRBV12-4	TGTGCCAGTGGGGGGAGCAGGAATAATTCACCCCTCCACTTT	CASGGSRNNSPLHF
NA	TRBJ2-4	few	TRBV6-5	TGTGCCAGTAGTTTGGGACTGGGCTTAGCCAAAAACATTCAGTACTTC	CASSLGLGLAKNIQYF
TRBD2	TRBJ2-1	NA	TRBV15	TGTGCCACCAAAACCACTAGCGGGGTTCACTCCTACAATGAGCAGTTCTTC	CATKTTSGVHSYNEQFF
TRBD2	TRBJ2-2	NA	TRBV2	TGTGCCAGCAGGGGGTCTGGCGGGGGGGCCCCGGGCACCGGGGAGCTGTTTTTT	CASRGSGGGAPGTGELFF
NA	TRBJ2-5	NA	TRBV7-8	TGTGCCAGCAGCTGGGGGAACTATCAAGAGACCCAGTACTTC	CASSWGNYQETQYF